Listed below are T cell receptor beta chains from one sample, sequenced in a study of shared clonotypes between healthy human individuals. Some clones are missing from TCRdb's copy, which holds only in-frame ones; the method was immunoSEQ multiplex PCR. The table shows about 490,000 clones, with 75% to 85% occurring only once. Sequencing was carried out using PBMCs. Receptor source: a middle-aged woman in good health. Some clones in this sample may be carry-over from other donors' samples. Each CDR3 is given without its conserved first and last residue.

TRBJ2-5 TRBV6-6 ASSFGQGQGETQY
TRBJ2-2 TRBV7-2 ASSLTARGTGELF
TRBJ2-2 TRBV7-7 ASSKTGGNTGELF
TRBJ2-3 TRBV28 ASSSLGGIGTDTQY
TRBJ2-3 TRBV6-1 ASSESELRGDMQY
TRBJ1-5 TRBV19 ASSILGSDQPQH
TRBJ2-1 TRBV19 ASSSTGTSLSNEQF
TRBJ2-7 TRBV27 ASRRSGTYEQY
TRBJ2-1 TRBV5-1 ASSGLAGASNEQF
TRBJ1-1 TRBV27 ASSLIGAPEGTEAF
TRBJ1-1 TRBV5-4 ASSQTTGGRTEAF
TRBJ1-1 TRBV6-5 ASTPRHTVTEAF
TRBJ1-6 TRBV29-1 SVALGTGAGGYNSPLH
TRBJ2-7 TRBV5-1 ASSLMSGPSYEQY
TRBJ2-2 TRBV5-5 ASSLPGELF
TRBJ1-1 TRBV28 ASTSEGQGEAF
TRBJ1-4 TRBV28 ASSLSGIEKLF
TRBJ1-5 TRBV7-8 ASSFAGLAFHQPQH
TRBJ1-2 TRBV20-1 SAYYYGYT
TRBJ1-5 TRBV5-1 ASSFQGGTDQPQH
TRBJ2-2 TRBV10-3 AISESLAGRGELF
TRBJ1-1 TRBV6-1 ASSLDRGNTEAF
TRBJ1-4 TRBV29-1 SVGTGGDEKLF
TRBJ1-3 TRBV7-3 ASSGTGTSGNTIY
TRBJ2-1 TRBV28 ASSLEGYNEQF
TRBJ1-1 TRBV29-1 SAGTGGGEAF
TRBJ2-7 TRBV5-4 ASSSATSGRVGQY
TRBJ2-1 TRBV7-2 ASSRDSEQF
TRBJ2-5 TRBV6-5 ASSRTGGRMETQY
TRBJ1-2 TRBV5-8 ASSSKDRFNYGYT
TRBJ2-5 TRBV6-5 ASSYVNQETQY
TRBJ1-2 TRBV6-1 ASSENGRVGYT
TRBJ2-2 TRBV1 TSSQDLREEGVGELF